This T cell receptor beta chain is drawn from a study of blood T cell repertoires in COVID-19. Study summary: Specimens from acute and convalescent COVID-19 originated in the United States, Italy and Spain. In each case, the material was cDNA or gDNA derived from T cells, B-cell-depleted T cells, or PBMCs.

Assay used: immunoSEQ multiplex PCR; TCRdb lists only in-frame clones, some missing. Here the sample spans under 250,000 clones, around 83% being singletons. This CDR3 comprises 17 residues. CDR1 is SGHTA and CDR2 is FQGNSA in the germline V gene. J lost 3 bases, V lost 1 base, and 7 bases had no gene match. The TCR was taken from a man aged 45-60 years with active or convalescent COVID-19. The sample taken for sequencing was peripheral blood. V usage is TRBV7-2 and J usage is TRBJ1-2; 11 nucleotides agree with TRBD1. CDR3 residues: CASSLVGTGGLYYGYTF. The CDR3 DNA reads as TGTGCCAGCAGCTTAGTGGGGACAGGGGGTCTCTACTATGGCTACACCTTC.